The 5 T cell receptor beta chains below were found in one sample sequenced in a study of shared clonotypes between healthy human individuals. In the naive CD8 group, cells lacked CD45RO and were positively selected for CCR7, so terminally differentiated effector memory CD45RA+ cells were left out. TCRdb keeps only in-frame clones here, not all; method: immunoSEQ multiplex PCR. The table records approximately 590,000 clones, nearly 97% of them present only once. Sequences were obtained from naive CD8+ T cells sorted from blood. The receptor source for this set is a woman aged 25-40 years in good health.

The chain recombines TRBV9 with TRBJ2-7; D perhaps matches TRBD1 (5 bases). The CDR3 is 14 amino acids. Between the trimmed V and J ends, which lost 0 bases and 3 bases, there was a span of 10 bases. Germline CDR1 and CDR2: SGDLS and YYNGEE. CDR3 DNA sequence: TGTGCCAGCAGCGTAGCATGGGGCGGCTACGAGCAGTACTTC. Protein product: CASSVAWGGYEQYF.

Only one count was recorded for this clone. The rearrangement links TRBV27 to TRBJ1-2, with 9 bases that match TRBD1. The CDR3 runs to 15 residues. Germline assignment: CDR1 MNHEY and CDR2 SMNVEV (reference sequence). The J segment lost 3 bases and the V segment lost 6 bases, leaving 8 bases of the junction unmatched. In DNA, the CDR3 is TGTGCCAGCAGCATAGGGGGACAGGGCCACTATGGCTACACCTTC. This codes for CASSIGGQGHYGYTF.

This clone was seen just once. This chain uses TRBV27 with TRBJ2-7; 13 nucleotides align to TRBD2. Germline V gene data show CDR1 as MNHEY and CDR2 as SMNVEV (reference sequence). Losses at the gene ends were 5 bases for V and 6 bases for J; bases not matched to a gene: 10. The CDR3 length is 16 residues. The CDR3 nucleotides are TGTGCCAGCAGTCTTGGGACTAGCGGGAAGCGGTCCGAGCAGTACTTC. This sequence encodes CASSLGTSGKRSEQYF.

The chain uses TRBV7-6 and TRBJ2-1; 11 positions agree with TRBD2. With V trimmed by 5 bases and J by 6 bases, 12 bases remained unmatched. The CDR3 sequence is 17 residues long. Per the germline V gene, CDR1 is SGHVS and CDR2 is FNYEAQ. CDR3 coding DNA: TGTGCCAGCAGCCCTACCCTGACTAGCGGGAACCCCAATGAGCAGTTCTTC. Translated, it gives CASSPTLTSGNPNEQFF. Drawing the rest from reference TRBV7-6 and TRBJ2-1, the complete variable domain is GAGVSQSPRYKVTKRGQDVALRCDPISGHVSLYWYRQALGQGPEFLTYFNYEAQQDKSGLPNDRFSAERPEGSISTLTIQRTEQRDSAMYRCASSPTLTSGNPNEQFFGPGTRLTVL.

The chain carries TRBV28 and TRBJ2-7; D might be TRBD2 (6 bases). CDR1 MDHEN and CDR2 SYDVKM come from the germline V gene. Trimming left V 4 bases short and J 2 bases short, with 15 bases between. There are 15 residues in the CDR3. The CDR3 DNA follows: TGTGCCAGCAGTTGGCCGTTGGGGGGAGCCTACGAGCAGTACTTC. This gives the protein CASSWPLGGAYEQYF.